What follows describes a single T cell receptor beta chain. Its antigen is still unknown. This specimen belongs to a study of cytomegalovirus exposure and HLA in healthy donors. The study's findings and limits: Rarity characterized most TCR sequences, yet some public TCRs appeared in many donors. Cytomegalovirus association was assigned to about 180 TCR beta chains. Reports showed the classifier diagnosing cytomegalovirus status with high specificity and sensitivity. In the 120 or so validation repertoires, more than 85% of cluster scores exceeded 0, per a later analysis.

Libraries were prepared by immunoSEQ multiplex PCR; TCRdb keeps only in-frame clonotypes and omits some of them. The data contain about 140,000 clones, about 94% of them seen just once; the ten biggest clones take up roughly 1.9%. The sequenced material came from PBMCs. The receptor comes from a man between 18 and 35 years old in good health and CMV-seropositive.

The CDR3 here is CASSSLTPEQFF. The CDR3, as DNA: TGTGCCAGCAGCTCGTTAACTCCCGAGCAGTTCTTC. V usage is TRBV7-3 and J usage is TRBJ2-1; D unresolved. The germline V gene has CDR1 SGHTA and CDR2 FQGTGA. This CDR3 is built from 12 residues. Trimming took off 4 bases at V and 10 bases at J, with 11 bases between the two ends.